This T cell receptor beta chain comes out of a study of blood T cell repertoires in COVID-19. Study overall: T cells, B-cell-depleted T cells, or PBMCs provided the cDNA or gDNA that served as material.

Germline trimming cut 3 bases from V and 1 base from J; bases unmatched to any gene: 1. CDR1 and CDR2 from the germline V gene are SGHNT and YYREEE (reference sequence). CDR3 length equals 13 residues. Clones were sequenced by immunoSEQ multiplex PCR, and TCRdb holds only the in-frame ones, with some missing. The sample holds approximately 240,000 clones, 88% seen once. The V call is TRBV5-4, the J call TRBJ2-7; 7 bases are a match to TRBD1. Source material: peripheral blood. This receptor was obtained from a woman in her thirties or forties who had recovered from COVID-19. The CDR3 nucleotides read TGTGCCAGCAGCTCGGGACAGTCCTACGAGCAGTACTTC. The encoded protein is CASSSGQSYEQYF. The variable domain in full, completed from reference TRBV5-4 and TRBJ2-7, reads ETGVTQSPTHLIKTRGQQVTLRCSSQSGHNTVSWYQQALGQGPQFIFQYYREEENGRGNFPPRFSGLQFPNYSSELNVNALELDDSALYLCASSSGQSYEQYFGPGTRLTVT.